Following are 27 T cell receptor beta chains from one sample sequenced in a study of T cell changes during pregnancy in multiple sclerosis. The data were produced by immunoSEQ multiplex PCR, yet TCRdb's version contains in-frame clones alone and is incomplete. In the table there are about 55,000 clones, around 89% of which are singletons. This material consisted of CD4+ T cells from peripheral blood mononuclear cells, taken in the first trimester of pregnancy. The receptor set was obtained from a female donor with multiple sclerosis, enrolled in a pregnancy study.

The gene calls are TRBV5-1 and TRBJ1-4; no definite D call. Germline values: CDR1 SGHRS, CDR2 YFSETQ. The CDR3 has 15 amino acids. V was cut by 3 bases and J by 7 bases, with 16 bases left in between. The CDR3 here is CASSSTSRTSEKLFF. CDR3 nucleotides: TGCGCCAGCAGCTCTACCTCTCGAACTTCTGAAAAACTGTTTTTT.

The chain couples TRBV28 to TRBJ1-6; 7 bases match TRBD1. There are 15 residues in the CDR3. Germline loops: CDR1 MDHEN, CDR2 SYDVKM. After removal of 5 bases from V and 8 bases from J, the junction contained 9 bases not matched to a gene. CDR3: CASSKGAPYDSPLHF. The CDR3 DNA reads as TGTGCCAGCAGTAAGGGGGCTCCTTATGATTCACCCCTCCACTTT.

The chain recombines TRBV7-2 with TRBJ1-4; weak D call: TRBD1 (5 bases). The length of the CDR3 is 15 residues. CDR1 and CDR2 from the germline V gene are SGHTA and FQGNSA. Deletions cut 3 bases from V and 14 bases from J, with 22 bases between. DNA of the CDR3: TGTGCCAGCAGCTTGGGCCCCGAGGAGGGACGAGGGCTGTTTTTT. Protein sequence: CASSLGPEEGRGLFF.

This clone was seen only a few times. The sample carries other DNA sequences with the same CDR3. The J gene is TRBJ1-6, the V gene TRBV19; tentative D call: TRBD1 (5 bases). The CDR3 has 14 amino acids. CDR1 is LNHDA and CDR2 is SQIVND in the germline V gene (reference sequence). Between the trimmed V and J ends, which lost 6 bases and 7 bases, there was a span of 13 bases. DNA for the CDR3: TGTGCCAGTAGCCTGGACACAATCAATTCACCCCTCCACTTT. Translated: CASSLDTINSPLHF.

Turning to this clone: The junction differs from germline at one of its ends, possibly a read error. V and J are TRBV11-2 and TRBJ2-5, with 14 nucleotides matching TRBD2. Germline CDR1 reads SGHAT; CDR2 reads FQNNGV. The CDR3 length is 15 residues. The DNA for the CDR3 is TGTGCCGGCAGCTCGCGGACTAGCGGGGGGGAGACCCAGTACTTC. The encoded protein is CAGSSRTSGGETQYF.

The CDR3 spells CASSLRQGNIQYF. DNA of the CDR3: TGTGCCAGCTCACTTCGCCAGGGGAACATTCAGTACTTC. The genes are TRBV18 and TRBJ2-4; a weak D match, TRBD1 (6 bases). This CDR3 has 13 residues. Per the germline V gene, CDR1 is KGHSH and CDR2 is LQKENI. Trimming shortened V by 4 bases and J by 7 bases, and 11 bases separated the two germline ends.

J is TRBJ2-3 and V is TRBV7-9; D perhaps matches TRBD2 (5 bases). The germline V and J ends were trimmed by 2 bases and 3 bases, with 15 bases remaining between them. Germline CDR1 reads SEHNR; CDR2 reads FQNEAQ (reference sequence). The CDR3 length is 16 residues. Written as DNA, the CDR3 is TGTGCCAGCAGCTTAACCCGGGGTATCTGGACAGATACGCAGTATTTT. Translation gives CASSLTRGIWTDTQYF.

This chain uses TRBV6-6 with TRBJ2-1; TRBD2 aligns across 8 bases. There are 15 residues in the CDR3. Trimming took 6 bases from V and 2 from J; bases not matched to a gene: 6. CDR1 is MNHNY and CDR2 is SVGAGI in the germline V gene (reference sequence). The CDR3 DNA is TGTGCCAGCAGACCCGGGGGGGCTGCCTACAATGAGCAGTTCTTC. It specifies CASRPGGAAYNEQFF.

This sequence joins TRBV19 and TRBJ2-7; D perhaps matches TRBD2 (7 bases). Germline-derived CDR1 and CDR2 are LNHDA and SQIVND (reference sequence). V was cut by 3 bases and J by 7 bases, with 22 bases left in between. The CDR3 covers 16 residues. The DNA of the CDR3 is TGTGCCAGTAGTATTCAAGGCGGGGGCCTTATGGGGGAGCAGTACTTC. This gives the protein CASSIQGGGLMGEQYF.

This chain connects TRBV6-6 to TRBJ1-2, with TRBD1 matching 7 bases. Per germline, CDR1 MNHNY and CDR2 SVGAGI (reference sequence). The CDR3 length is 13 residues. V was pared by 7 bases and J by 1 base, with 3 bases of the junction left unmatched. CDR3 nucleotide sequence: TGTGCCAGCATGGACAGGCTTAACTATGGCTACACCTTC. Amino acids: CASMDRLNYGYTF.

This chain links TRBV7-3 with TRBJ2-1; 8 nucleotides agree with TRBD2. The germline V gene has CDR1 SGHTA and CDR2 FQGTGA. The V gene end was trimmed by 5 bases and the J gene end by 3 bases; junction bases not matched to a gene: 9. The CDR3 contains 16 residues. The DNA of the CDR3 is TGTGCCAGCAGCCCCGGGACTAGGGGTGTCTACAATGAGCAGTTCTTC. Encoded protein: CASSPGTRGVYNEQFF.

This chain joins TRBV9 and TRBJ1-1; D not certain. The germline gives CDR1 SGDLS, CDR2 YYNGEE. The CDR3 covers 15 residues. V was trimmed by 0 bases and J by 0 bases, leaving 9 bases between them. The CDR3 nucleotides are TGTGCCAGCAGCGTAGTAGGAGGGATGAACACTGAAGCTTTCTTT. As protein: CASSVVGGMNTEAFF.

The genes are TRBV18 and TRBJ2-3; 8 bases are a match to TRBD2. CDR3 size: 16 residues. With V trimmed by 2 bases and J by 2 bases, 6 bases remained unmatched. Germline CDR1 is KGHSH and CDR2 is LQKENI. CDR3 amino acids: CASSPRIAGPTDTQYF. The CDR3 DNA reads as TGTGCCAGCTCACCAAGAATAGCGGGGCCCACAGATACGCAGTATTTT.

The genes are TRBV2 and TRBJ2-1, with 9 bases identical to TRBD2. Germline V CDR1 and CDR2: SNHLY, FYNNEI. With V trimmed by 6 bases and J by 0 bases, 6 bases remained unmatched. This CDR3 is built from 16 residues. Written as DNA, the CDR3 is TGTGCCAGCAGCGTACTAGCGGGTAGCTCCTACAATGAGCAGTTCTTC. Encoded protein: CASSVLAGSSYNEQFF.

This chain links TRBV27 with TRBJ2-5; TRBD2 matches 14 bases. The length of the CDR3 is 16 residues. The germline V gene has CDR1 MNHEY and CDR2 SMNVEV (reference sequence). V was pared by 5 bases and J by 5 bases, with 7 bases of the junction left unmatched. The CDR3 region has the DNA TGTGCCAGCAGTCCCGGACTAGCGGGAGGAGGTGAGACCCAGTACTTC. Its translation: CASSPGLAGGGETQYF.

This sequence joins TRBV4-1 and TRBJ2-1, with D tentatively TRBD1 (5 bases). Trimming stripped 1 base from V and 16 bases from J, with 14 bases between. CDR1 and CDR2 from the germline V gene are MGHRA and YSYEKL. The CDR3 consists of 12 residues. CDR3 nucleotides: TGCGCCAGCAGCCAAGCCCAGGGCCCCTTTTTCTTC. Translation: CASSQAQGPFFF.

This clone was observed a few times. The gene calls are TRBV9 and TRBJ1-1, with D possibly matching TRBD1 (5 bases). The germline V gene encodes CDR1 SGDLS and CDR2 YYNGEE. Trimming pared 3 bases from V and 5 bases from J, leaving 11 bases between. CDR3 length equals 13 residues. The CDR3 bases are TGTGCCAGCAGCGAAGGGGCGGGGACTGAAGCTTTCTTT. Translation gives CASSEGAGTEAFF.

This chain joins TRBV18 and TRBJ2-3; D gene ambiguous. CDR3 length: 14 residues. The germline V gene has CDR1 KGHSH and CDR2 LQKENI. The V and J ends lost 1 base and 0 bases respectively, with 5 bases between them. CDR3: CASSPRGSTDTQYF. CDR3 bases: TGTGCCAGCTCACCACGAGGAAGCACAGATACGCAGTATTTT. Complete variable domain (other parts from reference TRBV18 and TRBJ2-3): NAGVMQNPRHLVRRRGQEARLRCSPMKGHSHVYWYRQLPEEGLKFMVYLQKENIIDESGMPKERFSAEFPKEGPSILRIQQVVRGDSAAYFCASSPRGSTDTQYFGPGTRLTVL.

V and J are TRBV6-6 and TRBJ1-5; D not certain. This CDR3 is 16 amino acids long. Germline V lookup: CDR1 MNHNY, CDR2 SVGAGI (reference sequence). Trimming removed 5 bases from V and 1 base from J, with 15 bases in between. CDR3 bases: TGTGCCAGCAGTCGCCGAGAAAAGTTAAGCAATCAGCCCCAGCATTTT. It translates to CASSRREKLSNQPQHF.

This clone showed up just a few times. V and J are TRBV5-1 and TRBJ2-2, with 10 bases that match TRBD1. CDR3 length: 16 residues. CDR1 is SGHRS, CDR2 YFSETQ, per germline. V was pared by 4 bases and J by 5 bases, with 8 bases of the junction left unmatched. CDR3 amino acids: CASSITGTGVTGELFF. The DNA for the CDR3 is TGCGCCAGCAGCATTACCGGGACAGGGGTAACCGGGGAGCTGTTTTTT.

The DNA of the CDR3 is TGTGCCAGCAGCTTATGGGGTCGACAGGGGGTCTCTGGAAACACCATATATTTT. This gives the protein CASSLWGRQGVSGNTIYF. The J gene is TRBJ1-3, the V gene TRBV11-3; 9 nucleotides agree with TRBD1. Germline loops: CDR1 SGHNT, CDR2 YENEEA. With V trimmed by 2 bases and J by 0 bases, 8 bases remained unmatched. The CDR3 length is 18 residues.

The chain combines TRBV10-3 with TRBJ2-5, with TRBD2 as a possible D gene (7 bases). Germline lookup yields CDR1 ENHRY and CDR2 SYGVKD. The CDR3 has 14 amino acids. V was clipped by 7 bases and J by 5 bases, with 17 bases between them. DNA for the CDR3: TGTGCCATCAACAAGGGGGGGGCGCAGGAGACCCAGTACTTC. Translating gives CAINKGGAQETQYF.

This sequence joins TRBV25-1 and TRBJ2-5; weak D call: TRBD2 (7 bases). The CDR3 is made up of 14 amino acids. The V and J ends lost 2 bases and 5 bases respectively, with 12 bases between them. Germline V gene data show CDR1 as MGHDK and CDR2 as SYGVNS. CDR3: CASSEGGAGETQYF. The CDR3 nucleotides are TGTGCCAGCAGTGAAGGGGGGGCAGGGGAGACCCAGTACTTC.

The rearrangement uses TRBV6-1 and TRBJ2-5, with TRBD1 matching 7 bases. The length of the CDR3 is 13 residues. Trimming cost V 5 bases and J 5 bases; bases outside gene matches: 5. CDR1 and CDR2 from the germline V gene are MNHNS and SASEGT. As DNA, the CDR3 is TGTGCCAGCAGTCAAACAGGGGTGGAGACCCAGTACTTC. Its translation is CASSQTGVETQYF.

CDR3 nucleotide sequence: TGTGCCTGGAGTGTCACAGGCTCTAAGCAGTACTTC. Residues: CAWSVTGSKQYF. This chain links TRBV30 with TRBJ2-7; a weak D match, TRBD1 (5 bases). V lost 0 bases to trimming and J lost 8 bases, with 11 bases between them. Germline loops: CDR1 GTSNPN, CDR2 SVGIG (reference sequence). There are 12 residues in the CDR3.

This chain joins TRBV5-1 and TRBJ2-7, with D perhaps TRBD1 (7 bases). Germline V gene lookup returns CDR1 SGHRS and CDR2 YFSETQ. The CDR3 loop spans 15 amino acids. The V end was cut by 2 bases, the J end by 6 bases, with 18 bases between. In DNA form, the CDR3 reads TGCGCCAGCAGCTTATCCGGGACAGCGGGTTCCGAGCAGTACTTC. This sequence encodes CASSLSGTAGSEQYF.

The chain has TRBV5-1 and TRBJ2-2; the D is unclear. The germline V gene has CDR1 SGHRS and CDR2 YFSETQ. V gave up 2 bases and J gave up 1 base, with 6 bases separating them. This CDR3 has 14 amino acids. The CDR3 DNA is TGCGCCAGCAGCTTAATACAGAACACCGGGGAGCTGTTTTTT. Translated: CASSLIQNTGELFF.